This TCR beta chain was obtained from a study of early T cells in non-severe SARS-CoV-2 infection. Looking at the study overall: Sequencing input comprised bulk RNA from unsorted whole blood; chain pairing was not available. The study's findings and limits: Using VDJdb, the matching emphasized anti-spike CD8 responses while missing private and CD4 specificities.

Trimming removed 4 bases from V and 6 bases from J, with 23 bases in between. Germline V CDR1 and CDR2: SGHNT, YYREEE (reference sequence). This CDR3 region has 17 residues. Each cDNA molecule carried a unique molecular identifier. TCRdb fed the 5' RACE reads into MiXCR, producing one record per CDR3 protein. The sample has approximately 50,000 distinct CDR3 sequences; about 9.3% are singletons. This clonotype was recorded at least ten times. Antigen: not known. Material: whole blood. The chain recombines TRBV5-4 with TRBJ2-1, with D maybe TRBD1 (6 bases). The receptor was isolated from an adult who was a healthcare worker with PCR-confirmed SARS-CoV-2 infection or an uninfected control (not recorded which). The CDR3 DNA sequence: TGTGCCAGCAGCGCCCCATTCCCAGGGGTAACTGGCAATGAGCAGTTCTTC. As protein: CASSAPFPGVTGNEQFF.